This T cell receptor beta chain was sequenced during a study of T cells after yellow fever vaccination (dated by TCRdb to the late 2010s). About the investigation overall: The SMART-Seq v4 Ultra Low Input RNA kit was used to prepare libraries from fractions with low cell numbers. To track T-cell clones before and after primary and booster YFV17D yellow fever vaccination, bulk TCR alpha and beta repertoires were sequenced longitudinally. The cohort comprised two healthy male donors, one aged 18 to 30 and one aged 30 to 40 years. Blood was collected at multiple timepoints before and after primary and secondary immunization, and bulk PBMC replicates and cell subsets were isolated. Overall study results and their limits: Computational filtering was needed because FACS-sorted repertoires could contain abundant contaminating clonotypes from the bulk population. A small share of clonotypes occurred in both CD4 and CD8 compartments, likely arising from convergent recombination. Compared with the primary T-cell response, the secondary T-cell response was weaker but faster, peaking on day 5 rather than day 15. Because the study included only a couple of donors, the extent to which the findings can be generalized is limited. Most clones expanded after primary vaccination were re-detected after the booster (almost 97% of CD4 and more than 70% of CD8), suggesting broad memory maintenance.

Per the publication, the treatment or condition label means: live attenuated yellow fever vaccine strain. Two biological replicates of bulk PBMCs were collected at each blood-draw timepoint. PBMCs were isolated from peripheral blood using a standard Ficoll-Paque protocol. TriZol was used to extract RNA from bulk PBMCs, from CD4 and CD8 fractions, and from dextramer-positive and dextramer-negative fractions. The V and J ends are trimmed by 1 base and 1 base, leaving 5 bases between them. CDR1 LNHDA and CDR2 SQIVND were looked up in the germline V gene (reference sequence). Measured from the cysteine to the phenylalanine, the CDR3 is 14 residues long. Only the CDR3 DNA stays, 42 bases, in frame from base 1. Synthesis of TCR cDNA relied on 5'RACE template switching, a step that introduced a universal primer site along with unique molecular identifiers. cDNA synthesis was primed from both the TCR alpha and TCR beta constant segments. Libraries were amplified in two PCR steps, with sample barcodes and sequencing adapters added in the second step. Sequencing of libraries was done on Illumina HiSeq 2500 (2x100 bp) or NovaSeq (2x150 bp). The original methods were these. MIGEC handled demultiplexing of reads and collapsing into UMI consensus sequences, while MiXCR performed V(D)J alignment. Using edgeR on replicate PBMC samples, clonotypes were called vaccine-responding if FDR was below 0.01 and the log2 fold change was above 5 up to day 15. CD4 or CD8 identity was assigned to each bulk clonotype according to whether the clonotype was present at higher abundance in the sequenced CD4 repertoire or the sequenced CD8 repertoire. TCRdb reran the public reads through fastp at Q25 and MiXCR, keeping productive beta chains. For every CDR3 protein sequence, its rows merge into one entry that carries the most common genes and DNA. It is TCRdb's table, rather than the study itself, that gives the V and J calls and clone size. The sample table contains about 360,000 distinct CDR3 sequences; only one count was recorded for 6.2% of them. Around 16% of the sample is taken by the ten largest.

This clonotype was seen repeatedly, ten times or more. Its binding antigen is unknown. No much larger clonotype is one base removed from it; base qualities were not supplied. The specimen was PBMCs, collected 5 days after the yellow fever booster vaccination. The chain is encoded by TRBV19 joined to TRBJ2-1, with the D gene call left open. This TCR derives from a man aged 25 to 40 who received the YFV17D yellow fever vaccine. The CDR3 reads as follows: CASSIGGSYNEQFF. The sequenced DNA is TGTGCCAGTAGTATAGGCGGATCCTACAATGAGCAGTTCTTC.